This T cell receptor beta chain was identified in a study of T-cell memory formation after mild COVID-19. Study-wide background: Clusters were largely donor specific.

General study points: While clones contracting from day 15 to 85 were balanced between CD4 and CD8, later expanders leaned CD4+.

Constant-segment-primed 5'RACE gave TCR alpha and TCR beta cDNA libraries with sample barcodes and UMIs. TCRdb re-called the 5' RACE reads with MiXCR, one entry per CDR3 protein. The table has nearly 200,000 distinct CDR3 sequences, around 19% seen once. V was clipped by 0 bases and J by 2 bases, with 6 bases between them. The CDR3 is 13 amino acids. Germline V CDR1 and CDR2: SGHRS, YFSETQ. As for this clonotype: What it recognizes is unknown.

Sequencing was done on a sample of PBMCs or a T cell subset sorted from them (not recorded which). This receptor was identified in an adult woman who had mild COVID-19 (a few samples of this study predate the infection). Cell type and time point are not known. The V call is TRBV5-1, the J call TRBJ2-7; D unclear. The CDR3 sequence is CASSLGTTYEQYF. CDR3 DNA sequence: TGCGCCAGCAGCTTGGGCACGACCTACGAGCAGTACTTC.